These 19 T cell receptor beta chains came from one sample sequenced in a study of shared clonotypes between healthy human individuals. The naive CD8 population came from CD45RO-negative cells selected for CCR7, without terminally differentiated effector memory CD45RA+ cells. Sequencing used immunoSEQ multiplex PCR; TCRdb keeps in-frame clones, though not all of them. This sample carries about 2.1 million clones, 80% to 95% of them seen once, and the ten largest clones take over 1.5%. The sample comprised naive CD8+ T cells from PBMCs. These receptors all stem from a man aged 18 to 29 in good health. Some clones in this sample may be carry-over from other donors' samples.

J is TRBJ2-1 and V is TRBV5-4; TRBD1 matches 8 bases. The CDR3 has 14 amino acids. V lost 5 bases to trimming and J lost 5 bases; unmatched junction nucleotides: 6. Germline V gene lookup returns CDR1 SGHNT and CDR2 YYREEE (reference sequence). In DNA form, the CDR3 reads TGTGCCAGCAGAAGCGGACAGGGCAACAATGAGCAGTTCTTC. Its protein is CASRSGQGNNEQFF. Filled out from reference TRBV5-4 and TRBJ2-1, the complete variable domain reads ETGVTQSPTHLIKTRGQQVTLRCSSQSGHNTVSWYQQALGQGPQFIFQYYREEENGRGNFPPRFSGLQFPNYSSELNVNALELDDSALYLCASRSGQGNNEQFFGPGTRLTVL.

The DNA for the CDR3 is TGTGCCAGCAGTTTGGGGTCAGGGGGTATGTCTGTTGAAGCTTTCTTT. Protein product: CASSLGSGGMSVEAFF. The genes are TRBV28 and TRBJ1-1; 7 bases align to TRBD1. There are 16 residues in the CDR3. The germline CDR1 and CDR2 sequences are MDHEN and SYDVKM. The trim removed 3 bases at V and 7 bases at J, leaving 14 bases unmatched.

The rearrangement uses TRBV5-8 and TRBJ1-2, with D possibly matching TRBD1 (6 bases). Trimming took off 7 bases at V and 8 bases at J, with 24 bases between the two ends. This CDR3 has 15 amino acids. CDR1 and CDR2 from the germline V gene are SGHTS and YDEGEE. CDR3 in DNA: TGTGCCAGCGGGACATCGATGCGGGGGATTGGGGGCTACACCTTC. As protein: CASGTSMRGIGGYTF.

CDR3 sequence: CASSQDAPRLQYSNQPQHF. CDR3 in DNA: TGCGCCAGCAGCCAAGACGCGCCCCGACTCCAGTATAGCAATCAGCCCCAGCATTTT. The V gene is TRBV4-3, the J gene TRBJ1-5; D call uncertain. V shed 0 bases and J shed 0 bases, with 18 bases lying between them. The CDR3 spans 19 residues. Germline V lookup: CDR1 LGHNA, CDR2 YSLEER.

J is TRBJ1-1 and V is TRBV27; D unclear. This CDR3 spans 14 amino acids. CDR1 and CDR2 (germline): MNHEY, SMNVEV (reference sequence). The V and J ends lost 5 bases and 7 bases respectively, with 17 bases between them. This CDR3 is CASSPDRGYYEAFF. The CDR3 DNA sequence: TGTGCCAGCAGTCCGGATCGAGGGTATTATGAAGCTTTCTTT.

This chain uses TRBV19 with TRBJ1-1; D ambiguous. Trimming took off 7 bases at V and 3 bases at J, with 18 bases between the two ends. The CDR3 is 15 residues long. Per germline, CDR1 LNHDA and CDR2 SQIVND (reference sequence). The CDR3 bases are TGTGCCAGTACGACTGCACCTGCTGGGGACACTGAAGCTTTCTTT. Residues: CASTTAPAGDTEAFF.

Comment on this clone: Within the sample, other DNA sequences also encode this same CDR3. V gene TRBV7-9 combines with J gene TRBJ1-4; no reliable D call. The germline V and J ends were trimmed by 3 bases and 8 bases, with 7 bases remaining between them. This CDR3 comprises 12 residues. In germline, CDR1 is SEHNR, CDR2 FQNEAQ (reference sequence). The CDR3 DNA is TGTGCCAGCAGCTTGGGTGGGGAAAAACTGTTTTTT. This sequence encodes CASSLGGEKLFF.

This clone was counted a few times. This same CDR3 is encoded by further DNA sequences in the sample. The CDR3 region is CASSLRGQEAFF. The CDR3 DNA is TGTGCCAGCAGTTTAAGGGGTCAGGAAGCTTTCTTT. This chain joins TRBV27 and TRBJ1-1; D might be TRBD1 (5 bases). V lost 2 bases and J 8 bases, leaving 9 bases between the germline ends. This CDR3 has 12 residues. The germline gives CDR1 MNHEY, CDR2 SMNVEV (reference sequence).

The J gene is TRBJ2-2, the V gene TRBV15, with 14 bases lining up with TRBD2. Germline-derived CDR1 and CDR2 are LNHNV and YYDKDF (reference sequence). The CDR3 is 18 residues long. V was clipped by 4 bases and J by 2 bases; unmatched bases: 6. The CDR3 spells CATSTRLAGGPNTGELFF. CDR3 sequence (DNA): TGTGCCACCAGCACCAGACTAGCGGGAGGGCCCAACACCGGGGAGCTGTTTTTT.

The J gene is TRBJ1-5, the V gene TRBV15; TRBD1 agrees at 7 bases. The CDR3 spans 15 residues. The J segment lost 0 bases and the V segment lost 6 bases, leaving 5 bases of the junction unmatched. The germline V gene encodes CDR1 LNHNV and CDR2 YYDKDF (reference sequence). The CDR3 sequence is CATREQGSSNQPQHF. The CDR3 region has the DNA TGTGCCACCAGGGAACAGGGGAGTAGCAATCAGCCCCAGCATTTT.

The chain is built from TRBV6-1 and TRBJ2-7, with D unclear. Germline values: CDR1 MNHNS, CDR2 SASEGT. V gave up 0 bases and J gave up 4 bases, with 4 bases separating them. The CDR3 is 12 amino acids. The CDR3 nucleotides read TGTGCCAGCAGTGAAGCCCAATACGAGCAGTACTTC. This encodes CASSEAQYEQYF.

The chain has TRBV28 and TRBJ2-3, with 11 bases fitting TRBD2. Germline V lookup: CDR1 MDHEN, CDR2 SYDVKM. V lost 3 bases to trimming and J lost 4 bases; unmatched junction nucleotides: 6. The CDR3 runs 16 residues. The CDR3 region has the DNA TGTGCCAGCAGTTTTGGGCTAGCGGGAGGACCAGATACGCAGTATTTT. Translated: CASSFGLAGGPDTQYF. The full variable domain, completed using reference TRBV28 and TRBJ2-3, is DVKVTQSSRYLVKRTGEKVFLECVQDMDHENMFWYRQDPGLGLRLIYFSYDVKMKEKGDIPEGYSVSREKKERFSLILESASTNQTSMYLCASSFGLAGGPDTQYFGPGTRLTVL.

The chain carries TRBV13 and TRBJ1-2; TRBD1 matches 11 bases. After removal of 5 bases from V and 3 bases from J, the junction contained 5 bases not matched to a gene. This CDR3 is 15 amino acids long. Germline CDR1 reads PRHDT; CDR2 reads FYEKMQ (reference sequence). The DNA of the CDR3 is TGTGCCAGCAGCCTCGGGACAGGGGGGTACTATGGCTACACCTTC. Residues: CASSLGTGGYYGYTF.

A single count supports this clone. The rearrangement uses TRBV4-2 and TRBJ2-7, with 8 bases lining up with TRBD2. Germline CDR1 reads LGHNA; CDR2 reads YNFKEQ. The trim removed 3 bases at V and 2 bases at J, leaving 9 bases unmatched. The CDR3 runs 16 residues. CDR3 sequence: CASSHEGLGGTYEQYF. The CDR3 coding sequence is TGTGCCAGCAGCCATGAGGGACTAGGAGGAACCTACGAGCAGTACTTC.

This clone occurred once. Other DNA sequences in this specimen translate into the identical CDR3. The chain uses TRBV7-9 and TRBJ2-7, with no clear D. Trimming took off 4 bases at V and 3 bases at J, with 7 bases between the two ends. The germline V gene encodes CDR1 SEHNR and CDR2 FQNEAQ (reference sequence). The CDR3 length is 12 residues. Here the CDR3 DNA reads TGTGCCAGCAGCTCGACCAGCTACGAGCAGTACTTC. It is translated as CASSSTSYEQYF.

The rearrangement links TRBV7-9 to TRBJ2-3; 7 positions match TRBD2. Germline V gene lookup returns CDR1 SEHNR and CDR2 FQNEAQ (reference sequence). V lost 5 bases to trimming and J lost 6 bases; unmatched junction nucleotides: 5. CDR3 length: 13 residues. The CDR3 region is CASSPYGGDTQYF. The CDR3 DNA reads as TGTGCCAGCAGCCCATACGGGGGGGATACGCAGTATTTT.

This chain connects TRBV9 to TRBJ2-1; TRBD2 agrees at 16 bases. V was pared by 3 bases and J by 9 bases, with 12 bases of the junction left unmatched. Per germline, CDR1 SGDLS and CDR2 YYNGEE. CDR3 size: 18 residues. The CDR3 protein is CASSEGTSGRAVPVEQFF. CDR3 DNA: TGTGCCAGCAGCGAGGGGACTAGCGGGAGGGCGGTCCCTGTTGAGCAGTTCTTC.

The J gene is TRBJ2-4, the V gene TRBV19; unclear D gene. The V gene lost 8 bases and the J gene lost 14 bases, with 19 bases spanning the gap. The CDR3 runs to 12 residues. CDR1 and CDR2 (germline): LNHDA, SQIVND (reference sequence). This CDR3 is CASGVGSGWEYF. CDR3 DNA sequence: TGTGCCAGTGGGGTTGGTTCGGGCTGGGAGTACTTC. Full variable domain (outside the CDR3, taken from reference TRBV19 and TRBJ2-4): DGGITQSPKYLFRKEGQNVTLSCEQNLNHDAMYWYRQDPGQGLRLIYYSQIVNDFQKGDIAEGYSVSREKKESFPLTVTSAQKNPTAFYLCASGVGSGWEYFGAGTRLSVL.

The chain is built from TRBV7-9 and TRBJ2-4; D remains ambiguous. The V gene's germline CDR1 is SEHNR and CDR2 FQNEAQ (reference sequence). This CDR3 comprises 15 residues. V was clipped by 6 bases and J by 0 bases, with 12 bases between them. This chain's CDR3 is CASSKPDVAKNIQYF. The DNA of the CDR3 is TGTGCCAGCAGTAAACCAGACGTAGCCAAAAACATTCAGTACTTC.